Described below is a single TCR beta chain sequence and its context. Its target is unknown. Investigators divided CD4+ cells into CD45RA+ naive and CD45RA-negative memory subsets. These data originate in a study of shared clonotypes between healthy human individuals. The study's findings and limits: On the whole, naive subsets had larger estimated richness than memory subsets had. Tissues were not sampled, only blood, and their repertoires likely differ.

Assay used: immunoSEQ multiplex PCR; TCRdb lists only in-frame clones, some missing. The sample carries some 1 million clones, about 74% recorded once. With V trimmed by 3 bases and J by 1 base, 9 bases remained unmatched. The CDR3 is 16 amino acids. CDR1 SGHNT and CDR2 YYREEE come from the germline V gene (reference sequence). This sequence joins TRBV5-4 and TRBJ2-7; 8 bases are shared with TRBD2. The sequenced sample was memory CD4+ T cells sorted from blood. Subset defined: CD45RA-negative fraction. The TCR comes from a man between 18 and 29 years old in good health. CDR3 region: CASSSAGGGLSYEQYF. DNA of the CDR3: TGTGCCAGCAGCTCGGCTGGCGGGGGGCTTTCCTACGAGCAGTACTTC.